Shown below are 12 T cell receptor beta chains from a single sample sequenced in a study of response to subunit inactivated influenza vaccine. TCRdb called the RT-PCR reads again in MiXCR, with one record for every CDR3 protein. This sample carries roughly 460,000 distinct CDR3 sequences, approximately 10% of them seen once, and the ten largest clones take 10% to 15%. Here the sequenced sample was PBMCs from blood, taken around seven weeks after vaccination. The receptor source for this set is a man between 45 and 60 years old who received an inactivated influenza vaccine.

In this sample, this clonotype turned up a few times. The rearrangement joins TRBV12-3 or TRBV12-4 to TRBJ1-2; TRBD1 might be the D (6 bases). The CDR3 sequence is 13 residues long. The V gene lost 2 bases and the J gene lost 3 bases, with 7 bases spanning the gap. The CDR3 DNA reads TGTGCCAGCAGTTTATACAGGGACTATGGCTACACCTTC. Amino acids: CASSLYRDYGYTF.

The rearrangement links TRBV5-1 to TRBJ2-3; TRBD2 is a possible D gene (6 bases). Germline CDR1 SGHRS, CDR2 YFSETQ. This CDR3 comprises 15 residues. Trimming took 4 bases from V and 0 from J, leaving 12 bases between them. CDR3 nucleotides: TGCGCCAGCAGCCCCGGGACTCTAAGCACAGATACGCAGTATTTT. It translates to CASSPGTLSTDTQYF.

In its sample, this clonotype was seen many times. CDR3 nucleotide sequence: TGTGCCAGCAGTTTTTTCAGGGACACTGAAGCTTTCTTT. It translates to CASSFFRDTEAFF. The chain has TRBV6-2 or TRBV6-3 and TRBJ1-1, with TRBD1 as a possible D gene (5 bases). Trimming removed 4 bases at V and 3 bases at J, with 9 bases between. The CDR3 length is 13 residues. Looked up from germline, CDR1 is MNHEY and CDR2 is SVGEGT.

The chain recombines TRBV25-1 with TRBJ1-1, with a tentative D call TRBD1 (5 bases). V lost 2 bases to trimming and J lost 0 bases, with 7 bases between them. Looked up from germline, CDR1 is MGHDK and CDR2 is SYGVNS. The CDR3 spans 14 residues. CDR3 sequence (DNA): TGTGCCAGCAGTGAAGGGGGGTTGAACACTGAAGCTTTCTTT. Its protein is CASSEGGLNTEAFF.

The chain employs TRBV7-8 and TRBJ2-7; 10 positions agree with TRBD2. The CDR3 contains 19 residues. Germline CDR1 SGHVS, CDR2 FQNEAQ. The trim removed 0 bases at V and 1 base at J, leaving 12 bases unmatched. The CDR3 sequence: CASSLAWASGGTDSYEQYF. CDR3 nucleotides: TGTGCCAGCAGCTTAGCGTGGGCTAGCGGGGGCACTGATTCCTACGAGCAGTACTTC. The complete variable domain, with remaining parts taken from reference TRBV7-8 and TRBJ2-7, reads GAGVSQSPRYKVAKRGQDVALRCDPISGHVSLFWYQQALGQGPEFLTYFQNEAQLDKSGLPSDRFFAERPEGSVSTLKIQRTQQEDSAVYLCASSLAWASGGTDSYEQYFGPGTRLTVT.

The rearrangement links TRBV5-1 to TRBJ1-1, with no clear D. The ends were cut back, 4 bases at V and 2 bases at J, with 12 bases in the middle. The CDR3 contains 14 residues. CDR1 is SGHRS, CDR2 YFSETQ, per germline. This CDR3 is CASSPWTANTEAFF. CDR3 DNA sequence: TGCGCCAGCAGCCCCTGGACGGCTAACACTGAAGCTTTCTTT. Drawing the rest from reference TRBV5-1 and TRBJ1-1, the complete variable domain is KAGVTQTPRYLIKTRGQQVTLSCSPISGHRSVSWYQQTPGQGLQFLFEYFSETQRNKGNFPGRFSGRQFSNSRSEMNVSTLELGDSALYLCASSPWTANTEAFFGQGTRLTVV.

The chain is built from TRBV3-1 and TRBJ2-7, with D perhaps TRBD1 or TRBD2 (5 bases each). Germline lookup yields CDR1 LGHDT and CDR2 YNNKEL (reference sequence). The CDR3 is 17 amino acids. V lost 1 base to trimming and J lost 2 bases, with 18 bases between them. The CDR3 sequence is CASSQVSSSQGAYEQYF. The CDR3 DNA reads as TGTGCCAGCAGCCAAGTGTCGAGCAGTCAGGGAGCCTACGAGCAGTACTTC.

The CDR3 nucleotides read TGCGCCAGCAGCCAAGCGGCGTCTAGCGGGACCCTGGGTAGAAGTGAGCAGTTCTTC. It is translated as CASSQAASSGTLGRSEQFF. V usage is TRBV4-3 and J usage is TRBJ2-1; 9 bases agree with TRBD2. Germline loops: CDR1 LGHNA, CDR2 YSLEER. This CDR3 is 19 amino acids long. Trimming removed 1 base from V and 9 bases from J; junction bases left unmatched: 19.

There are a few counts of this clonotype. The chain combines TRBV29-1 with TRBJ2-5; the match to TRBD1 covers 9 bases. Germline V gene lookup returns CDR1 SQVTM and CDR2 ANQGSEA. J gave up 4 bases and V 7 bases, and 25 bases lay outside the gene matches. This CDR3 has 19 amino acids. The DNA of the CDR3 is TGCAGCGCGCAAGACGGGACAGGGTCGAGTGGGGATGCCGGAGAGACCCAGTACTTC. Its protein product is CSAQDGTGSSGDAGETQYF.

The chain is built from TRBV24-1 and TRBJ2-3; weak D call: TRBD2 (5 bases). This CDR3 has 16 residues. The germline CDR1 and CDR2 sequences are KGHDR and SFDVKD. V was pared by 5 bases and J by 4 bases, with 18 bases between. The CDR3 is CATSGGAWERSDTQYF. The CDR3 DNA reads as TGTGCCACCAGTGGGGGAGCGTGGGAGAGGTCAGATACGCAGTATTTT.

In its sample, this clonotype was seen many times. Here the CDR3 reads CASSLVAAATYEQYF. The CDR3 DNA reads as TGTGCCAGCAGCTTAGTGGCAGCGGCCACCTACGAGCAGTACTTC. The chain couples TRBV7-2 to TRBJ2-7; TRBD2 might be the D (5 bases). The germline V and J ends were trimmed by 1 base and 2 bases, with 12 bases remaining between them. This CDR3 is built from 15 residues. In germline, CDR1 is SGHTA, CDR2 FQGNSA.

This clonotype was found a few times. The CDR3 loop reads CASSPGDQSPQYF. The CDR3 DNA sequence: TGTGCCAGCAGCCCCGGGGACCAAAGTCCGCAGTATTTT. The chain joins TRBV9 to TRBJ2-3; D is tentatively TRBD1 or TRBD2 (5 bases each). Germline V gives CDR1 SGDLS, CDR2 YYNGEE. The CDR3 extends over 13 amino acids. Trimming shortened V by 4 bases and J by 10 bases, and 16 bases separated the two germline ends.